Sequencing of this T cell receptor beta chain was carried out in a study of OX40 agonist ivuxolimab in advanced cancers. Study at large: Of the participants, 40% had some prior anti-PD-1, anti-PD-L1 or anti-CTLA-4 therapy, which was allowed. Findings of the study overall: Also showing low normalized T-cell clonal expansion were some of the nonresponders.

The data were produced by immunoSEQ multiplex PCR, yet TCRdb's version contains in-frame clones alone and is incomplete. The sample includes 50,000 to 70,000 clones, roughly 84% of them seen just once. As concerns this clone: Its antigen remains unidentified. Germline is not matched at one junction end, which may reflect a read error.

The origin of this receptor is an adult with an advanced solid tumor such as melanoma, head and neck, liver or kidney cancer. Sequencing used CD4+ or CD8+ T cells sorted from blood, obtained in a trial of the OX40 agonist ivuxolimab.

DNA for the CDR3: TGTGCCAGCAGCCCGCTGGCGGACGCGGCCCTTAGGGCTTTT. Protein sequence: CASSPLADAALRAF. The chain couples TRBV7-9 to TRBJ1-1; no reliable D call. Germline V gene lookup returns CDR1 SEHNR and CDR2 FQNEAQ (reference sequence). The CDR3 has 14 residues.